One sample yielded the 31 T cell receptor beta chains listed below, sequenced in a study of T-cell memory formation after mild COVID-19. TCRdb recomputed calls from the 5' RACE reads with MiXCR, one row per CDR3 protein. This table holds over 450,000 distinct CDR3 sequences, about a fifth found once. The material sequenced was PBMCs or a T cell subset sorted from them (not recorded which). These receptors were collected from an adult woman who had mild COVID-19 (a few samples of this study predate the infection). Cell type and time point are not known.

A few counts support this clonotype. This chain connects TRBV28 to TRBJ2-3; D call uncertain. The germline V gene has CDR1 MDHEN and CDR2 SYDVKM. The CDR3 totals 15 residues. V dropped 4 bases and J dropped 0 bases, with 11 bases sitting between them. CDR3 nucleotides: TGTGCCAGCAGTTCCAGCAGCTATAGCACAGATACGCAGTATTTT. Protein sequence: CASSSSSYSTDTQYF. The variable domain in full, completed from reference TRBV28 and TRBJ2-3, reads DVKVTQSSRYLVKRTGEKVFLECVQDMDHENMFWYRQDPGLGLRLIYFSYDVKMKEKGDIPEGYSVSREKKERFSLILESASTNQTSMYLCASSSSSYSTDTQYFGPGTRLTVL.

This clonotype occurred a few times. The chain joins TRBV3-1 to TRBJ2-2, with D perhaps matching TRBD1 or TRBD2 (5 bases each). Germline V gene lookup returns CDR1 LGHDT and CDR2 YNNKEL (reference sequence). Trimming shortened V by 3 bases and J by 6 bases, and 14 bases separated the two germline ends. This CDR3 is built from 15 residues. In nucleotides, the CDR3 is TGTGCCAGCAGCCAGCCGGGGCTAGCCGCCGGGGAGCTGTTTTTT. Translating gives CASSQPGLAAGELFF. Drawing the rest from reference TRBV3-1 and TRBJ2-2, the complete variable domain is DTAVSQTPKYLVTQMGNDKSIKCEQNLGHDTMYWYKQDSKKFLKIMFSYNNKELIINETVPNRFSPKSPDKAHLNLHINSLELGDSAVYFCASSQPGLAAGELFFGEGSRLTVL.

This clonotype was seen only a few times. This rearrangement joins TRBV12-3 or TRBV12-4 to TRBJ2-2; 7 bases align to TRBD1. This CDR3 contains 15 residues. After removal of 1 base from V and 3 bases from J, the junction contained 2 bases not matched to a gene. CDR3 loop: CASSLVGTDTGELFF. The DNA for the CDR3 is TGTGCCAGCAGTTTAGTGGGGACAGACACCGGGGAGCTGTTTTTT.

The gene calls are TRBV4-1 and TRBJ2-2; 10 nucleotides align to TRBD2. The V segment lost 4 bases and the J segment 6 bases; nucleotides outside the gene matches: 14. CDR1 is MGHRA, CDR2 YSYEKL, per germline. This CDR3 contains 18 residues. CDR3 in amino acids: CASSLADGSGGDAGELFF. For the CDR3, the DNA is TGCGCCAGCAGCCTCGCAGACGGAAGCGGGGGGGACGCCGGGGAGCTGTTTTTT.

The chain carries TRBV7-3 and TRBJ2-6; perhaps TRBD1 as D (6 bases). CDR3 length: 18 residues. Germline CDR1 reads SGHTA; CDR2 reads FQGTGA. With 5 bases removed from V and 0 bases from J, the gap between germline ends came to 17 bases. The CDR3 bases are TGTGCCAGCAGCGCCCAACAGGGTAAAGGCTCTGGGGCCAACGTCCTGACTTTC. Amino acids: CASSAQQGKGSGANVLTF.

The CDR3 protein is CASRQTGTYGYTF. CDR3 in DNA: TGTGCCAGCAGGCAGACCGGAACCTATGGCTACACCTTC. The chain recombines TRBV7-9 with TRBJ1-2, with unresolved D. V lost 6 bases to trimming and J lost 4 bases, with 12 bases between them. The germline V gene encodes CDR1 SEHNR and CDR2 FQNEAQ (reference sequence). The CDR3 has 13 residues.

This clonotype showed up just a few times. V usage is TRBV6-6 and J usage is TRBJ1-1, with 7 bases fitting TRBD1. Germline CDR1 MNHNY, CDR2 SVGAGI (reference sequence). The CDR3 runs to 16 residues. V shed 5 bases and J 4 bases; nucleotides not matched to a gene: 13. CDR3 coding DNA: TGTGCCAGCAGTGGCCTGGGACAGTCTGGAGGCACTGAAGCTTTCTTT. Translation: CASSGLGQSGGTEAFF.

This clonotype showed up just a few times. The CDR3 DNA sequence: TGCAGCGTTGCCGGTACAGGGAATCAGCCCCAGCATTTT. Translated: CSVAGTGNQPQHF. The rearrangement links TRBV29-1 to TRBJ1-5; D is perhaps TRBD1 (6 bases). The germline V and J ends were trimmed by 4 bases and 4 bases, with 11 bases remaining between them. Per the germline V gene, CDR1 is SQVTM and CDR2 is ANQGSEA. The CDR3 totals 13 residues. The entire variable domain, with the rest obtained from reference TRBV29-1 and TRBJ1-5, is as follows: SAVISQKPSRDICQRGTSLTIQCQVDSQVTMMFWYRQQPGQSLTLIATANQGSEATYESGFVIDKFPISRPNLTFSTLTVSNMSPEDSSIYLCSVAGTGNQPQHFGDGTRLSIL.

This clonotype was found once. This rearrangement joins TRBV6-4 to TRBJ2-1; D tentatively fits TRBD1 or TRBD2 (5 bases each). The germline V and J ends were trimmed by 3 bases and 6 bases, with 12 bases remaining between them. Per germline, CDR1 MRHNA and CDR2 SNTAGT. The length of the CDR3 is 14 residues. The CDR3 spells CASSEGETSNEQFF. CDR3 sequence (DNA): TGTGCCAGCAGTGAAGGGGAAACTAGCAATGAGCAGTTCTTC.

In this sample, this clonotype turned up a few times. The J gene is TRBJ2-6, the V gene TRBV7-9; a weak D match, TRBD2 (6 bases). Trimming removed 0 bases from V and 0 bases from J, with 12 bases in between. There are 18 residues in the CDR3. Germline CDR1 SEHNR, CDR2 FQNEAQ (reference sequence). The CDR3 coding sequence is TGTGCCAGCAGCTTAGCGATGGACGGGAGCTCTGGGGCCAACGTCCTGACTTTC. Translation gives CASSLAMDGSSGANVLTF.

This clonotype was seen repeatedly, ten times or more. V is TRBV18 and J is TRBJ2-5; D is ambiguous. CDR3 size: 13 residues. V lost 4 bases and J lost 0, with 6 bases in between. Germline assignment: CDR1 KGHSH and CDR2 LQKENI. Here the CDR3 DNA reads TGTGCCAGCTCACGCACAGACCAAGAGACCCAGTACTTC. This translates into CASSRTDQETQYF.

This chain uses TRBV29-1 with TRBJ1-4, with 10 nucleotides matching TRBD1. The CDR3 covers 12 residues. Germline loops: CDR1 SQVTM, CDR2 ANQGSEA. The junction had 2 bases not matched to a gene; V was cut back by 7 bases and J by 6 bases. The CDR3 reads CSAGTGDEKLFF. For the CDR3, the DNA is TGCAGCGCCGGGACAGGGGATGAAAAACTGTTTTTT. The variable domain in full, completed from reference TRBV29-1 and TRBJ1-4, reads SAVISQKPSRDICQRGTSLTIQCQVDSQVTMMFWYRQQPGQSLTLIATANQGSEATYESGFVIDKFPISRPNLTFSTLTVSNMSPEDSSIYLCSAGTGDEKLFFGSGTQLSVL.

This clonotype was detected only a few times. The V and J genes are TRBV29-1 and TRBJ1-2; TRBD1 matches at 9 bases. Looked up from germline, CDR1 is SQVTM and CDR2 is ANQGSEA. Trimming took 4 bases from V and 4 from J; bases not matched to a gene: 16. The CDR3 covers 17 residues. The CDR3 sequence is CSVAHPGTGTAGYGYTF. In nucleotides, the CDR3 is TGCAGCGTTGCCCATCCCGGGACAGGGACGGCTGGCTATGGCTACACCTTC. The entire variable domain, with the rest obtained from reference TRBV29-1 and TRBJ1-2, is as follows: SAVISQKPSRDICQRGTSLTIQCQVDSQVTMMFWYRQQPGQSLTLIATANQGSEATYESGFVIDKFPISRPNLTFSTLTVSNMSPEDSSIYLCSVAHPGTGTAGYGYTFGSGTRLTVV.

This chain joins TRBV6-5 and TRBJ1-1; tentative D call: TRBD1 (5 bases). V was shortened by 0 bases and J by 6 bases, with 26 bases between the two germline ends. The germline gives CDR1 MNHEY, CDR2 SVGAGI. The CDR3 is made up of 19 amino acids. CDR3 DNA sequence: TGTGCCAGCAGTTACTCGATGAGCGGGACCGCAATAAGGTACGCTGAAGCTTTCTTT. It encodes CASSYSMSGTAIRYAEAFF.

CDR3 loop: CASSFLGGQPYEQYF. In DNA form, the CDR3 reads TGCGCCAGCAGCTTTCTTGGGGGACAACCCTACGAGCAGTACTTC. This chain uses TRBV5-1 with TRBJ2-7; TRBD1 might be the D (6 bases). The CDR3 has 15 residues. Germline V gene lookup returns CDR1 SGHRS and CDR2 YFSETQ. Between the trimmed V and J ends, which lost 2 bases and 2 bases, there was a span of 14 bases. Supplemented by reference TRBV5-1 and TRBJ2-7, the full variable domain reads KAGVTQTPRYLIKTRGQQVTLSCSPISGHRSVSWYQQTPGQGLQFLFEYFSETQRNKGNFPGRFSGRQFSNSRSEMNVSTLELGDSALYLCASSFLGGQPYEQYFGPGTRLTVT.

The chain links TRBV6-2 or TRBV6-3 to TRBJ2-7; D is unresolved. CDR3 length: 14 residues. Germline loops: CDR1 MNHEY, CDR2 SVGEGT. Between the trimmed V and J ends, which lost 5 bases and 2 bases, there was a span of 13 bases. The CDR3 DNA is TGTGCCAGCAGTGAGATCTTAAACCCCTACGAGCAGTACTTC. Protein: CASSEILNPYEQYF.

The rearrangement uses TRBV20-1 and TRBJ2-1; 10 positions agree with TRBD2. The germline gives CDR1 DFQATT, CDR2 SNEGSKA (reference sequence). This CDR3 is 14 amino acids long. Germline trimming cut 2 bases from V and 9 bases from J; bases unmatched to any gene: 7. This CDR3 reads CSARSSGRGGEQFF. CDR3 DNA: TGCAGTGCTAGATCTAGCGGGAGAGGGGGTGAGCAGTTCTTC.

The V call is TRBV19, the J call TRBJ2-5; unclear D gene. The germline gives CDR1 LNHDA, CDR2 SQIVND (reference sequence). CDR3 length: 13 residues. With 4 bases removed from V and 0 bases from J, the gap between germline ends came to 6 bases. The CDR3: CASSTEYQETQYF. For the CDR3, the DNA is TGTGCCAGTAGTACAGAGTACCAAGAGACCCAGTACTTC.

This clonotype was counted only a few times. J is TRBJ2-7 and V is TRBV9; the D gene is possibly TRBD1 (6 bases). The CDR3 extends over 14 amino acids. Looked up from germline, CDR1 is SGDLS and CDR2 is YYNGEE. V was trimmed by 2 bases and J by 4 bases, leaving 13 bases between them. This CDR3 reads CASSVDSRLYEQYF. DNA of the CDR3: TGTGCCAGCAGCGTGGACAGTCGGTTGTACGAGCAGTACTTC.

In regard to this clonotype: The junction departs from germline at one end; a sequencing error may be responsible. The V and J genes are TRBV7-7 and TRBJ2-2, with 7 bases lining up with TRBD2. This CDR3 is 17 amino acids long. CDR1 and CDR2 from the germline V gene are SSHAT and FNYEAQ (reference sequence). The DNA of the CDR3 is TGTGCTAGCAGCTCCTGGAAGAGTAGCGGGTACACCGGGGAGCTGTTTTTT. Protein: CASSSWKSSGYTGELFF.

V usage is TRBV5-6 and J usage is TRBJ2-1, with TRBD2 matching 16 bases. Germline V CDR1 and CDR2: SGHDT, YYEEEE. The junction had 10 bases not matched to a gene; V was cut back by 0 bases and J by 4 bases. This CDR3 contains 20 residues. CDR3 bases: TGTGCCAGCAGCTTGGACTTGGGACTAGCGGGAGGGACAGGGTACAATGAGCAGTTCTTC. Protein: CASSLDLGLAGGTGYNEQFF.

This clonotype turned up a few times. The CDR3 DNA follows: TGTGCCAGCAGCTTAGTAACTAGCGGCGCCGGGAGGGATGAGCAGTTCTTC. Translating it yields CASSLVTSGAGRDEQFF. The genes are TRBV7-6 and TRBJ2-1, with TRBD2 matching 8 bases. Unmatched junction bases numbered 13, after V lost 1 base and J lost 8 bases. This CDR3 has 17 amino acids. CDR1 is SGHVS, CDR2 FNYEAQ, per germline.

Regarding this clonotype: Germline is not matched at one junction end, which may reflect a read error. The chain couples TRBV2 to TRBJ2-2; D perhaps matches TRBD1 (5 bases). This CDR3 is built from 14 residues. CDR1 is SNHLY and CDR2 is FYNNEI in the germline V gene. The CDR3 spells CATSIQGDTGELFF. CDR3 DNA: TGTGCCACCAGTATCCAGGGTGATACCGGGGAGCTGTTTTTT.

This clonotype was observed a few times. V gene TRBV20-1 combines with J gene TRBJ1-6, with TRBD1 matching over 7 bases. There are 15 residues in the CDR3. J gave up 1 base and V 2 bases, and 2 bases lay outside the gene matches. Per the germline V gene, CDR1 is DFQATT and CDR2 is SNEGSKA (reference sequence). In DNA form, the CDR3 reads TGCAGTGCTAGATACAGGGGTTCCTATAATTCACCCCTCCACTTT. Amino acids: CSARYRGSYNSPLHF.

V and J are TRBV4-1 and TRBJ1-4; the D is unclear. CDR3 length: 17 residues. V gave up 1 base and J gave up 4 bases, with 16 bases separating them. Germline assignment: CDR1 MGHRA and CDR2 YSYEKL. This chain's CDR3 is CASSQGYTRSSNEKLFF. CDR3 DNA sequence: TGCGCCAGCAGCCAAGGGTACACTCGAAGCAGTAATGAAAAACTGTTTTTT.

The chain joins TRBV30 to TRBJ1-6; no definite D call. This CDR3 has 11 amino acids. Germline values: CDR1 GTSNPN, CDR2 SVGIG (reference sequence). Trimming left V 4 bases short and J 7 bases short, with 5 bases between. The CDR3 bases are TGTGCCTGGAAGAGCAATTCACCCCTCCACTTT. It specifies CAWKSNSPLHF.

The V and J genes are TRBV7-9 and TRBJ1-2; no firm D call. In germline, CDR1 is SEHNR, CDR2 FQNEAQ (reference sequence). Trimming stripped 5 bases from V and 2 bases from J, with 12 bases between. The CDR3 is 14 amino acids. The CDR3 DNA follows: TGTGCCAGCAGCCCTCCCTCCTTAAACTATGGCTACACCTTC. Translated: CASSPPSLNYGYTF.

The table lists this clonotype with a few counts. The J gene is TRBJ1-1, the V gene TRBV24-1; 7 bases map to TRBD1. CDR3 length: 13 residues. V shed 6 bases and J 5 bases; nucleotides not matched to a gene: 5. Germline V gene lookup returns CDR1 KGHDR and CDR2 SFDVKD. The DNA of the CDR3 is TGTGCCACCAGTACGGGACAGCTAACTGAAGCTTTCTTT. This encodes CATSTGQLTEAFF.

The chain couples TRBV29-1 to TRBJ2-5; D perhaps matches TRBD1 (5 bases). The V gene's germline CDR1 is SQVTM and CDR2 ANQGSEA. The CDR3 length is 14 residues. V lost 2 bases and J 3 bases, leaving 13 bases between the germline ends. The CDR3 protein is CSVESRVWKETQYF. CDR3 bases: TGCAGCGTTGAATCCAGGGTTTGGAAAGAGACCCAGTACTTC.

The V call is TRBV5-1, the J call TRBJ2-3; 13 bases agree with TRBD2. The CDR3 runs to 16 residues. Germline V gene data show CDR1 as SGHRS and CDR2 as YFSETQ. V lost 4 bases, J lost 6 bases, and 8 bases stayed unmatched. CDR3 sequence (DNA): TGCGCCAGCAGCGTCGGGACTAGCGGGAAGGGCGATACGCAGTATTTT. Protein: CASSVGTSGKGDTQYF.

This clonotype was seen a few times. V gene TRBV10-3 combines with J gene TRBJ1-1; maybe TRBD1 (5 bases). The CDR3 length is 14 residues. CDR1 is ENHRY and CDR2 is SYGVKD in the germline V gene. V was pared by 3 bases and J by 2 bases, with 10 bases between. The CDR3 protein is CAISDRVKNTEAFF. For the CDR3, the DNA is TGTGCCATCAGTGACAGGGTAAAAAACACTGAAGCTTTCTTT.